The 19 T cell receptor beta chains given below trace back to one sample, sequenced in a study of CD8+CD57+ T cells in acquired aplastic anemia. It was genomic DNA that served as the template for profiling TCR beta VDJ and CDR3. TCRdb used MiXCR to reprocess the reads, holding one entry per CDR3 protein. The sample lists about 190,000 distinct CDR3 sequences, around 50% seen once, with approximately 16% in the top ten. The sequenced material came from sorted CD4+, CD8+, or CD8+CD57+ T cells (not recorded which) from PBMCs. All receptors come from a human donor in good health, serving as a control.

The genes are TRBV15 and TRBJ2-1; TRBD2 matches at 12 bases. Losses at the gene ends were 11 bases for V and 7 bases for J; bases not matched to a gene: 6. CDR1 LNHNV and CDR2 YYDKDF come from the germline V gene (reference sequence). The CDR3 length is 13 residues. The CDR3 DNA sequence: TGTGCCTCTAGCGGGGGGGCCAGTAATGAGCAGTTCTTC. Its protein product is CASSGGASNEQFF.

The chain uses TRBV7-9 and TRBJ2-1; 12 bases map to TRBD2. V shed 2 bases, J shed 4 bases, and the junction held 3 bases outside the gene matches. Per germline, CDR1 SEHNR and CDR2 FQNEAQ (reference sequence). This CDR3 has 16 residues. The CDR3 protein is CASSLSSGGAYNEQFF. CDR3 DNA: TGTGCCAGCAGCTTATCTAGCGGGGGGGCTTACAATGAGCAGTTCTTC.

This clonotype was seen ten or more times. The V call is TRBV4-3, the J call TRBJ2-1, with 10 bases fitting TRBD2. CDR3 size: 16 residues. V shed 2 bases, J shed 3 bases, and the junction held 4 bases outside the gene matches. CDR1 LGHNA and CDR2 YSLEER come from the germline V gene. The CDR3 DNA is TGCGCCAGCAGCCAAATGGCTAGCGGGGGCTACAATGAGCAGTTCTTC. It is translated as CASSQMASGGYNEQFF.

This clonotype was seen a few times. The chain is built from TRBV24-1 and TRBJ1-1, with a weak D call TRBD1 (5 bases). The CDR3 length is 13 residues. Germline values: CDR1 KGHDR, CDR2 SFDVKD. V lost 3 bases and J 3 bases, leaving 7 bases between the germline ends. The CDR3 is CATSDPGHTEAFF. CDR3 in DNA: TGTGCCACCAGTGATCCGGGACACACTGAAGCTTTCTTT.

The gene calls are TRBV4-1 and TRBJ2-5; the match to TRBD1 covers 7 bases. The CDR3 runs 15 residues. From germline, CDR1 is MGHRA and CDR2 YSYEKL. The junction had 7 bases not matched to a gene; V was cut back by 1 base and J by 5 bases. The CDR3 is CASSQVPDRAETQYF. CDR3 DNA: TGCGCCAGCAGCCAAGTCCCCGACAGGGCCGAGACCCAGTACTTC.

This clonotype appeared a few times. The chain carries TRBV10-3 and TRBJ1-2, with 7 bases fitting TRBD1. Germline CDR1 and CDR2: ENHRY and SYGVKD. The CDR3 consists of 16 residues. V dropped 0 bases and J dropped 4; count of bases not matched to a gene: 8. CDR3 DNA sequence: TGTGCCATCAGTGAGTCTGGACAGGCCGACACCTATGGCTACACCTTC. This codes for CAISESGQADTYGYTF.

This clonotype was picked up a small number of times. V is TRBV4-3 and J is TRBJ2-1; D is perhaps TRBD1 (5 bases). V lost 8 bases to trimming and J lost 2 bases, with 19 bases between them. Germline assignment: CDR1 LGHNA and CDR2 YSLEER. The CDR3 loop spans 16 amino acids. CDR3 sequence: CASPGKWQGPYNEQFF. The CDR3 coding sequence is TGCGCCAGCCCCGGTAAGTGGCAGGGCCCCTACAATGAGCAGTTCTTC.

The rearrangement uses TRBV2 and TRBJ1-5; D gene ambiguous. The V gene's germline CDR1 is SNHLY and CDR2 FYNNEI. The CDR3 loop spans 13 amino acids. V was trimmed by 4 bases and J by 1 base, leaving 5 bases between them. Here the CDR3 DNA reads TGTGCCAGCAGTGTAGAAAGCAATCAGCCCCAGCATTTT. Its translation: CASSVESNQPQHF.

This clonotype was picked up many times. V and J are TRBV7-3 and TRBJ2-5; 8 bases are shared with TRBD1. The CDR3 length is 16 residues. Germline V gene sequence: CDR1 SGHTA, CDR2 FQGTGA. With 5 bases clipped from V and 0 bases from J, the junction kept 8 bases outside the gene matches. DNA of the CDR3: TGTGCCAGCAGCATAGGGGACAGGCGGTACCAAGAGACCCAGTACTTC. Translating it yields CASSIGDRRYQETQYF.

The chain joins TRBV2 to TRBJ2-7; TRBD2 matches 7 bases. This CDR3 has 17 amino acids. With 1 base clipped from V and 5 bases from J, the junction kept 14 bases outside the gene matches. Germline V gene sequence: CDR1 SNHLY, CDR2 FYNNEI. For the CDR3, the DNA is TGTGCCAGCAGTGAAGACCCTAGCGGCCCCCTCCCCCACGAGCAGTACTTC. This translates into CASSEDPSGPLPHEQYF.

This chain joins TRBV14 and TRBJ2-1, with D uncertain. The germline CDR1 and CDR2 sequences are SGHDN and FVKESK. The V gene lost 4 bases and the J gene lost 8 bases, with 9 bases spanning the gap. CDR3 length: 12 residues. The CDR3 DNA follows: TGTGCCAGCAGCCGTAAGGTCCATGAGCAGTTCTTC. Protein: CASSRKVHEQFF.

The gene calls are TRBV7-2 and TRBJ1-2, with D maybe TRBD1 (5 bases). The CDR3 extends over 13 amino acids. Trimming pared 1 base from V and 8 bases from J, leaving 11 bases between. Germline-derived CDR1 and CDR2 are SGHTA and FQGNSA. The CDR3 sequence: CASSLVQGSGYTF. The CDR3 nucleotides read TGTGCCAGCAGCTTAGTCCAGGGTTCGGGCTACACCTTC.

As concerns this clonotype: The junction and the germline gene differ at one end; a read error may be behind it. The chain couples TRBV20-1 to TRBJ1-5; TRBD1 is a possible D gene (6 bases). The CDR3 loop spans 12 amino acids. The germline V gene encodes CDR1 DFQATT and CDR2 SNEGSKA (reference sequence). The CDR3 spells CSIGQPNQPRHF. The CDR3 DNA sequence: TGCAGCATAGGACAGCCAAATCAGCCCCGGCATTTT.

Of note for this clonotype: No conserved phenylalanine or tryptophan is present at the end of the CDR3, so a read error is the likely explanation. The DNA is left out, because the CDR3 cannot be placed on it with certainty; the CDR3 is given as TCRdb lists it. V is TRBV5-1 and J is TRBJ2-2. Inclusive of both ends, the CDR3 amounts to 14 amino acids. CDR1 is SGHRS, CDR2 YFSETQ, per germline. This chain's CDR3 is CASSSTRGDRGAVV.

The CDR3, as DNA: TGTGCCAGCAGCGTTACCTTCGGACAGGCGGGCACTGAAGCTTTCTTT. Protein: CASSVTFGQAGTEAFF. The chain combines TRBV9 with TRBJ1-1; 7 nucleotides align to TRBD1. Germline V gene lookup returns CDR1 SGDLS and CDR2 YYNGEE. CDR3 length: 16 residues. J lost 4 bases, V lost 2 bases, and 11 bases had no gene match.

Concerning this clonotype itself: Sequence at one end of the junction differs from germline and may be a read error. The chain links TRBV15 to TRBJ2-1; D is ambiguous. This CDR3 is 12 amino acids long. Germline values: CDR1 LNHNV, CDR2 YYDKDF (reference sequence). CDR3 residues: CATRRDVNEQFF. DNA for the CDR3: TGTGCCACCAGAAGAGATGTAAATGAGCAGTTCTTC.

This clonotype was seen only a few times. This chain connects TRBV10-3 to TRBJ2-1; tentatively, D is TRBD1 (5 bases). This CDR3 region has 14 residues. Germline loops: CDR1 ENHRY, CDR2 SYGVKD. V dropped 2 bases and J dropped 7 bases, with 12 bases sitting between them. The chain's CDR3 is CAISETLQGNEQFF. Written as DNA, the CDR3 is TGTGCCATCAGTGAGACGCTCCAGGGAAATGAGCAGTTCTTC.

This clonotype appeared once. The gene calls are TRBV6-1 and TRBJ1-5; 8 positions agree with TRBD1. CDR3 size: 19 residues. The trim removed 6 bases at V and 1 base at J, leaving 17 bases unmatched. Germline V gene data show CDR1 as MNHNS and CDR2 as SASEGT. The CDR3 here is CASRDREGLGYLSNQPQHF. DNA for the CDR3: TGTGCCAGCAGGGACAGGGAGGGGCTGGGGTATTTGAGCAATCAGCCCCAGCATTTT.

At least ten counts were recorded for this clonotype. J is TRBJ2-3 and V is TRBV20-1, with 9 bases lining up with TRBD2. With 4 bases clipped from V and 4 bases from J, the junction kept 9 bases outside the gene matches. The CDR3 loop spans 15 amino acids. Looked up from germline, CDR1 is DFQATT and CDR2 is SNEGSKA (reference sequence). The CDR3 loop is CSANSLAGSSDTQYF. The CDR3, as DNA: TGCAGTGCTAATTCGCTAGCGGGGAGCTCAGATACGCAGTATTTT.